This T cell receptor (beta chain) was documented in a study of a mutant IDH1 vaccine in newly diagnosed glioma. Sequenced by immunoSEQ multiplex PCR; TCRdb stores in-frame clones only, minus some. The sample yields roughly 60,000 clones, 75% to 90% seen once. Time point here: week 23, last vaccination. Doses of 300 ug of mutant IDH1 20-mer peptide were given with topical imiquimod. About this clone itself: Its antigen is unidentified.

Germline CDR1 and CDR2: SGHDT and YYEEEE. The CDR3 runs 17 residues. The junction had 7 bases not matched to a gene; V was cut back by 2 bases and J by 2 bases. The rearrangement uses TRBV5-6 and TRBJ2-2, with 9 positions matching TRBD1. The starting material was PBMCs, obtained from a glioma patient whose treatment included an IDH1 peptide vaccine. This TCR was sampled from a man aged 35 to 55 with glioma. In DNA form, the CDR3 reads TGTGCCAGCAGCTTCCGGGACAGGGTTCGTAACACCGGGGAGCTGTTTTTT. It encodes CASSFRDRVRNTGELFF.